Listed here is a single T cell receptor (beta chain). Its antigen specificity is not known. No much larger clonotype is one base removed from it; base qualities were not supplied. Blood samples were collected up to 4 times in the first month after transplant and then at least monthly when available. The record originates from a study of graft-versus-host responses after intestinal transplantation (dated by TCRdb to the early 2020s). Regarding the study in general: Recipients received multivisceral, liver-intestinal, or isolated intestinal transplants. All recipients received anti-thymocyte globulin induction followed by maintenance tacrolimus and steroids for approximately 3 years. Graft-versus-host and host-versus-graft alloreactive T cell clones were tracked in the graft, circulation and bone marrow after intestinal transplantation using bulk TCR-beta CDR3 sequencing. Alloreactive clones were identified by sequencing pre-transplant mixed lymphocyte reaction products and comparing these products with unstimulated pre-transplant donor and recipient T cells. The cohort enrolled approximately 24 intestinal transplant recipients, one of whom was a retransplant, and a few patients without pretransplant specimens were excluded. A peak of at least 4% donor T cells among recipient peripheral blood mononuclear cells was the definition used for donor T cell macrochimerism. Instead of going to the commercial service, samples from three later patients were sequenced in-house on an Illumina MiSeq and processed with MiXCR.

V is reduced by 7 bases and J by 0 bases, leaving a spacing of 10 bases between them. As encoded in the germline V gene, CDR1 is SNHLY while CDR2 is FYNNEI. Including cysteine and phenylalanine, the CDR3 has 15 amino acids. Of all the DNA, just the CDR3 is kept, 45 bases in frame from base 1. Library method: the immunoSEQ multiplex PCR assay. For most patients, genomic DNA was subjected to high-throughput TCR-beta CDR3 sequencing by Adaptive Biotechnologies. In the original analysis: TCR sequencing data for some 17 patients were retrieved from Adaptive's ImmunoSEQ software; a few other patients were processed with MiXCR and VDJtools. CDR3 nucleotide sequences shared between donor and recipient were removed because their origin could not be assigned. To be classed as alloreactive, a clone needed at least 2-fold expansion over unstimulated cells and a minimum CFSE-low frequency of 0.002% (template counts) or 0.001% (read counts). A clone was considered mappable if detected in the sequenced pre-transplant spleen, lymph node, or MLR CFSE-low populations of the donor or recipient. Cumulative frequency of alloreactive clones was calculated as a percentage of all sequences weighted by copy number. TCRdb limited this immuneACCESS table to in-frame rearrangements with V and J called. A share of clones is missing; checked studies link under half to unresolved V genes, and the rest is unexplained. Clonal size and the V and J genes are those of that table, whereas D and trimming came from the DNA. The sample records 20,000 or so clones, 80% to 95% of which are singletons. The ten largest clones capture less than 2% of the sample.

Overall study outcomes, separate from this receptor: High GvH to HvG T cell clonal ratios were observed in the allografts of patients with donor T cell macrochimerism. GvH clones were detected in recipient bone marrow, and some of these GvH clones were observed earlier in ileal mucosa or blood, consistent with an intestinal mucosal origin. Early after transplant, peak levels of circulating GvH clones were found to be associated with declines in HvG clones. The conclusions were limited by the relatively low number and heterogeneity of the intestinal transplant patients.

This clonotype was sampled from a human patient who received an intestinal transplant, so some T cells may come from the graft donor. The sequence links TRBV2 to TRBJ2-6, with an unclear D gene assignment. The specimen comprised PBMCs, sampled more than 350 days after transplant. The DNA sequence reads TGTGCCAGCAAATCCGTGCGCTCTGGGGCCAACGTCCTGACTTTC. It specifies CASKSVRSGANVLTF.